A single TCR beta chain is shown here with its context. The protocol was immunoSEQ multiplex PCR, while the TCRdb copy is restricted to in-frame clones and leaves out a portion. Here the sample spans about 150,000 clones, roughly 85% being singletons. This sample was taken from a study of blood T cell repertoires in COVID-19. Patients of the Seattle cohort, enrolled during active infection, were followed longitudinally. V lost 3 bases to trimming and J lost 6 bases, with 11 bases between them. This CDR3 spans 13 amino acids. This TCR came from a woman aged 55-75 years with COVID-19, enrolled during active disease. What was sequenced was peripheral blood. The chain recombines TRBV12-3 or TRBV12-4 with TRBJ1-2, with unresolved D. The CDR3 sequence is CASSFVTNNGYTF. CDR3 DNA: TGTGCCAGCAGTTTTGTGACAAATAATGGCTACACCTTC.